This T cell receptor (beta chain) was identified in a study of CD8 T cells in ankylosing spondylitis. Regarding the study as a whole: In the blood and synovial fluid of reactive arthritis, some motif variants had been previously reported. Characteristic, it appeared, of ankylosing spondylitis blood was a TCR beta motif of roughly 8 highly homologous variants. Relatively scarce in peripheral blood, disease-linked clones were CD8+.

Comments on this clonotype: Its antigen remains unidentified.

The CDR3 has 16 amino acids. Germline CDR1 and CDR2: SEHNR and FQNEAQ (reference sequence). With V trimmed by 5 bases and J by 4 bases, 8 bases remained unmatched. With molecular barcodes, quantitative 5'-RACE was used to make the TCR beta libraries. TCRdb re-called the 5' RACE reads through MiXCR, storing one row per CDR3 protein. The table shows about 150,000 distinct CDR3 sequences, with roughly 44% occurring only once. The source is a male donor with ankylosing spondylitis. The J gene is TRBJ2-4, the V gene TRBV7-9, with 10 bases matching TRBD1. Sequenced material: synovial fluid, either unsorted or a sorted T cell fraction (not recorded which). CDR3 residues: CASSPLLGQGKNIQYF. For the CDR3, the DNA is TGTGCCAGCAGCCCTCTTTTGGGACAGGGGAAAAACATTCAGTACTTC.